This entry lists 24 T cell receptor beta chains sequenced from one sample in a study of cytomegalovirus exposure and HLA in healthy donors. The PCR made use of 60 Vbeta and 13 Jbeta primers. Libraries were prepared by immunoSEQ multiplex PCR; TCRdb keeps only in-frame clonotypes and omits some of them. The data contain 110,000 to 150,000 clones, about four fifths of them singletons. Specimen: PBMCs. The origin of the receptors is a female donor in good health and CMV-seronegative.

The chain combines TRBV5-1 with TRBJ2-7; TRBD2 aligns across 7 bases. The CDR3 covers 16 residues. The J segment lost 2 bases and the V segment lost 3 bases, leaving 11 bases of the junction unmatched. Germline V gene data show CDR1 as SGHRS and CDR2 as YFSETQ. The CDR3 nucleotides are TGCGCCAGCAGCTCAGTTGGGGGGGGAGTTCCCTACGAGCAGTACTTC. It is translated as CASSSVGGGVPYEQYF.

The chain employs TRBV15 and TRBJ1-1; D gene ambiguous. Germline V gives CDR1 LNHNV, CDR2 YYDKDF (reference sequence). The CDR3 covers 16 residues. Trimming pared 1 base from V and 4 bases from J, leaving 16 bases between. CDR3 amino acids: CATSRVPTGFITEAFF. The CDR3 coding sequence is TGTGCCACCAGCAGAGTTCCCACGGGTTTTATCACTGAAGCTTTCTTT.

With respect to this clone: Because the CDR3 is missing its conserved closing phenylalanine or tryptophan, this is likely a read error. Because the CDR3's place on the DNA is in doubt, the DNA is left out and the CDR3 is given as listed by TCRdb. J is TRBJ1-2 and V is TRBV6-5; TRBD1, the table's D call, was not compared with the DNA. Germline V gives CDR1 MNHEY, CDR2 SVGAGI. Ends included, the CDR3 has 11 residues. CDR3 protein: CASSYGAAGDL.

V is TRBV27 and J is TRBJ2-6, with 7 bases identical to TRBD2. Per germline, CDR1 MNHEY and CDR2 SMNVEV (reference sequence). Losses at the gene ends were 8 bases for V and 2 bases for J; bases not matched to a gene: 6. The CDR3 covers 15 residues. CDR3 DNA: TGTGCCAGCCGCCGGGAGGTAGCTGGGGCCAACGTCCTGACTTTC. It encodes CASRREVAGANVLTF.

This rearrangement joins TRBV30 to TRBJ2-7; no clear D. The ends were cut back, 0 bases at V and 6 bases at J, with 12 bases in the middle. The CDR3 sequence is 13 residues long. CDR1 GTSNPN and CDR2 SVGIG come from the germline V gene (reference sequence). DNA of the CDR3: TGTGCCTGGAGTGTAAGCCTTTCGAGCGAGCAGTACTTC. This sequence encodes CAWSVSLSSEQYF.

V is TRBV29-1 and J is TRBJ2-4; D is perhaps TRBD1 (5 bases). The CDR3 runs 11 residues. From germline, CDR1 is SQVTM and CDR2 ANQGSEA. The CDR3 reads CSFQGGDIQYF. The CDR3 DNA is TGCAGTTTCCAGGGTGGGGACATTCAGTACTTC.

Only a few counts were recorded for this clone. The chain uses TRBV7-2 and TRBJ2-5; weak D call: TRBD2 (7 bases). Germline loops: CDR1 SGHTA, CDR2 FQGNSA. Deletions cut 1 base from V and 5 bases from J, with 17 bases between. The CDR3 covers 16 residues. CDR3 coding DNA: TGTGCCAGCAGCTTAGTGGGGGCGGGAGAGTGGGAGACCCAGTACTTC. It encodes CASSLVGAGEWETQYF.

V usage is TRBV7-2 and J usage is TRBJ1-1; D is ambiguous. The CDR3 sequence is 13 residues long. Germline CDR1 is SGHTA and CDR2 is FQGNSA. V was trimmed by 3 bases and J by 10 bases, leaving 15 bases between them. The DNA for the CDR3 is TGTGCCAGCAGCTTTTCCGGGGAGGGTGGAGCTTTCTTT. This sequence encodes CASSFSGEGGAFF.

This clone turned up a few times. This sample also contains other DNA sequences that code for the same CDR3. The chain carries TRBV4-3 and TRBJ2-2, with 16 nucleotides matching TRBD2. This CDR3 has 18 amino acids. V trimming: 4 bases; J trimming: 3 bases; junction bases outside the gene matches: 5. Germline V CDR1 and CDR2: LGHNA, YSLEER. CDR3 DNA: TGCGCCAGCAGCCCGGGACTAGCGGGAGGGCCGGACACCGGGGAGCTGTTTTTT. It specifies CASSPGLAGGPDTGELFF.

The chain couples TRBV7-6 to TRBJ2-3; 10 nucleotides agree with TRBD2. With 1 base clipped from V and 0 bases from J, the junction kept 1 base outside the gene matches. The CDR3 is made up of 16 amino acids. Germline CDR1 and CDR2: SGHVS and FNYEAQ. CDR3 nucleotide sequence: TGTGCCAGCAGCTTAGTAGCGGGGGGTAGCACAGATACGCAGTATTTT. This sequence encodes CASSLVAGGSTDTQYF.

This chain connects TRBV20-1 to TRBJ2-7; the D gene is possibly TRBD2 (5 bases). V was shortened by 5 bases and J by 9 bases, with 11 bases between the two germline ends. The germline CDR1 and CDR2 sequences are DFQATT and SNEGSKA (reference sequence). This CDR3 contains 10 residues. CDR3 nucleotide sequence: TGCAGTGCTGGCTTGGCGGGGCAGTACTTC. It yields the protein CSAGLAGQYF.

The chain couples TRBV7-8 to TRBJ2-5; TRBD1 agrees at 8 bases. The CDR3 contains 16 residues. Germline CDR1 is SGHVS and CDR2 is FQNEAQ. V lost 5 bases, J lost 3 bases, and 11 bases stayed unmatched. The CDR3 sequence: CASSPIAGQGEETQYF. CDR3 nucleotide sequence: TGTGCCAGCAGCCCCATTGCCGGACAGGGTGAAGAGACCCAGTACTTC.

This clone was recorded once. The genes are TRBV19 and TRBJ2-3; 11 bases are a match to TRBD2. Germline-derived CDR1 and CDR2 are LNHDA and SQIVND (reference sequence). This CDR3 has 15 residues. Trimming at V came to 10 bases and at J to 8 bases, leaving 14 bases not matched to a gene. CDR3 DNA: TGTGCCACCTCACCCCTTAGCGGGAGGGGAGGTACGCAGTATTTT. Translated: CATSPLSGRGGTQYF. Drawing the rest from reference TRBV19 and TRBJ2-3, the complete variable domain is DGGITQSPKYLFRKEGQNVTLSCEQNLNHDAMYWYRQDPGQGLRLIYYSQIVNDFQKGDIAEGYSVSREKKESFPLTVTSAQKNPTAFYLCATSPLSGRGGTQYFGPGTRLTVL.

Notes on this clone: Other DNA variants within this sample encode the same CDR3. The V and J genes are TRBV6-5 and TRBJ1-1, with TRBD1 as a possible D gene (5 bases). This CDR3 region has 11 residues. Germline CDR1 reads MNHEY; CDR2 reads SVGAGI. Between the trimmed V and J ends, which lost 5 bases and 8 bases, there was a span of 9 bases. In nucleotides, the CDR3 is TGTGCCAGCAGTAGGGGCACCGAAGCTTTCTTT. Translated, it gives CASSRGTEAFF.

This CDR3 is CATSRDRTDYEQYF. As DNA, the CDR3 is TGTGCCACCAGCAGAGATAGGACAGACTACGAGCAGTACTTC. V and J are TRBV15 and TRBJ2-7; D is possibly TRBD1 (6 bases). V was cut by 0 bases and J by 3 bases, with 9 bases left in between. CDR1 and CDR2 from the germline V gene are LNHNV and YYDKDF (reference sequence). This CDR3 has 14 residues.

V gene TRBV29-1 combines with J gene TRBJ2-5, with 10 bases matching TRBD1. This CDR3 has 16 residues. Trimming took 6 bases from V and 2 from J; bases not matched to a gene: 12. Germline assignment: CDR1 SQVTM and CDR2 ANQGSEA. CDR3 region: CSVRPRDRGRQETQYF. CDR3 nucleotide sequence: TGCAGCGTGAGGCCCCGGGACAGGGGAAGACAAGAGACCCAGTACTTC.

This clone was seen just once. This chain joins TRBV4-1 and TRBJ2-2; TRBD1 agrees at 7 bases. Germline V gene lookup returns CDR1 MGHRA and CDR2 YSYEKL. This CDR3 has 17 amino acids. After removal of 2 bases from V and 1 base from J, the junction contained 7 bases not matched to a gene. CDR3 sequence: CASSQYPTGLNTGELFF. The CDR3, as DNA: TGCGCCAGCAGCCAATACCCGACAGGGTTGAACACCGGGGAGCTGTTTTTT.

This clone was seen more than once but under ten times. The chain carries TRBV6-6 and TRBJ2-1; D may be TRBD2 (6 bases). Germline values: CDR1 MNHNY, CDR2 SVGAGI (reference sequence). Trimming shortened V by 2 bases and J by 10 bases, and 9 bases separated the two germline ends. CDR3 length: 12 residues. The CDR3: CASSYMTREQFF. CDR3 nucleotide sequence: TGTGCCAGCAGTTACATGACTAGAGAGCAGTTCTTC.

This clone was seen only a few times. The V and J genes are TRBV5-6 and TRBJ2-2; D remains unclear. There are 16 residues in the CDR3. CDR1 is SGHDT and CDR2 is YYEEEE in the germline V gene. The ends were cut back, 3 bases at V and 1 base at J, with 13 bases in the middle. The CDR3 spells CASSYLIYENTGELFF. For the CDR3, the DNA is TGTGCCAGCAGCTACCTCATCTATGAGAACACCGGGGAGCTGTTTTTT. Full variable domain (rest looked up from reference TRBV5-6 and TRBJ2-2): DAGVTQSPTHLIKTRGQQVTLRCSPKSGHDTVSWYQQALGQGPQFIFQYYEEEERQRGNFPDRFSGHQFPNYSSELNVNALLLGDSALYLCASSYLIYENTGELFFGEGSRLTVL.

CDR3 loop: CAWSVDQGSYEQYF. As DNA, the CDR3 is TGTGCCTGGAGTGTAGATCAGGGATCCTACGAGCAGTACTTC. The chain recombines TRBV30 with TRBJ2-5, with D tentatively TRBD1 (5 bases). TRBJ2-7 matches the DNA end more closely, so the J call is doubtful. CDR1 is GTSNPN and CDR2 is SVGIG in the germline V gene (reference sequence). CDR3 size: 14 residues.

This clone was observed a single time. The CDR3 DNA follows: TGTGCCAGCAGTTCAGGACAGGGGAACTATGGCTACACCTTC. As protein: CASSSGQGNYGYTF. The chain recombines TRBV27 with TRBJ1-2, with 9 bases that match TRBD1. Losses at the gene ends were 4 bases for V and 2 bases for J; bases not matched to a gene: 2. The CDR3 runs to 14 residues. Germline V gives CDR1 MNHEY, CDR2 SMNVEV (reference sequence).

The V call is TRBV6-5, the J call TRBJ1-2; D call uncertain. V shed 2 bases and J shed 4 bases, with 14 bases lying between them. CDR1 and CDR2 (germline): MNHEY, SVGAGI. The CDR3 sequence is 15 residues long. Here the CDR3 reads CASSYIQERPYGYTF. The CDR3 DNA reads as TGTGCCAGCAGTTACATTCAGGAACGCCCCTATGGCTACACCTTC.

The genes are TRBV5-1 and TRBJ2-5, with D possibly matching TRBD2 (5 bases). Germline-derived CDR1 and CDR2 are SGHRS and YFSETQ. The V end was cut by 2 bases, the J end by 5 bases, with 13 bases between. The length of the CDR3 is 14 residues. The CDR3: CASSFSALGETQYF. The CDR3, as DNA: TGCGCCAGCAGCTTTAGCGCCCTGGGGGAGACCCAGTACTTC.

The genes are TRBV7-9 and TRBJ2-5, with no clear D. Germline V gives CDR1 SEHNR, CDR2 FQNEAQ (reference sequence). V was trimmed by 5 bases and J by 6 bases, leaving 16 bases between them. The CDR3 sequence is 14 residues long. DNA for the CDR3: TGTGCCAGCAGCCGACCTAGTGCGAGGAAGACCCAGTACTTC. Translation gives CASSRPSARKTQYF.